Below, 21 T cell receptor beta chains from the same sample are listed, as sequenced in a study of T cells in localized non-small cell lung cancer. The table came from immunoSEQ multiplex PCR; TCRdb's copy has only in-frame clones and leaves some out. Among under 1,500 clones listed, 20% to 25% were seen once. The sequencing here drew on normal lung tissue next to the tumor, taken before any cancer treatment. The receptors shown here come from a woman between 40 and 69 years old with stage I lung adenocarcinoma.

This chain uses TRBV6-8 with TRBJ2-7; D is possibly TRBD1 or TRBD2 (5 bases each). CDR1 and CDR2 from the germline V gene are MNHGY and SAAAGT. The V gene lost 10 bases and the J gene lost 2 bases, with 21 bases spanning the gap. CDR3 length: 15 amino acids. The CDR3 loop is CAIRDLEVPPYEQYF. The DNA of the CDR3 is TGTGCCATCAGGGACCTAGAGGTCCCCCCCTACGAGCAGTACTTC.

There are a few counts of this clone. The chain carries TRBV11-3 and TRBJ2-3; no clear D. Per the germline V gene, CDR1 is SGHNT and CDR2 is YENEEA. The CDR3 spans 14 residues. V was pared by 1 base and J by 9 bases, with 14 bases between. In nucleotides, the CDR3 is TGTGCCAGCAGCTTAGGACTCCCGGGCGACACGCAGTATTTT. It is translated as CASSLGLPGDTQYF.

This clone has just a few counts. J is TRBJ2-1 and V is TRBV6-8; tentative D call: TRBD2 (5 bases). The CDR3 extends over 15 amino acids. Germline V gene data show CDR1 as MNHGY and CDR2 as SAAAGT. V lost 4 bases and J 2 bases, leaving 12 bases between the germline ends. The CDR3 here is CASSSQVEAYNEQFF. CDR3 nucleotide sequence: TGTGCCAGCAGTTCCCAGGTGGAGGCCTACAATGAGCAGTTCTTC.

This clone was counted only a few times. V gene TRBV6-7 combines with J gene TRBJ1-1; D perhaps matches TRBD1 (5 bases). TRBV6-7 is annotated as an ORF whose role is uncertain. V lost 2 bases and J lost 5, with 12 bases in between. The CDR3 has 14 amino acids. The CDR3 DNA is TGTGCCAGCAGTTACCCCCCCAGGGAGACTGAAGCTTTCTTT. Translated: CASSYPPRETEAFF.

V usage is TRBV29-1 and J usage is TRBJ2-1; D is perhaps TRBD1 (5 bases). Per the germline V gene, CDR1 is SQVTM and CDR2 is ANQGSEA. The CDR3 consists of 13 residues. V was pared by 7 bases and J by 2 bases, with 12 bases between. For the CDR3, the DNA is TGCAGCGCCCTGACAGTTACCTACAATGAGCAGTTCTTC. Amino acids: CSALTVTYNEQFF.

This rearrangement joins TRBV18 to TRBJ2-1; TRBD2 agrees at 8 bases. V dropped 1 base and J dropped 5; count of bases not matched to a gene: 4. This CDR3 is built from 15 residues. Germline V gene lookup returns CDR1 KGHSH and CDR2 LQKENI. This chain's CDR3 is CASSPLAGTDNEQFF. As DNA, the CDR3 is TGTGCCAGCTCACCACTAGCGGGGACCGACAATGAGCAGTTCTTC.

The rearrangement joins TRBV11-3 to TRBJ1-5; D is unresolved. Germline loops: CDR1 SGHNT, CDR2 YENEEA. The V end lost 4 bases, the J end lost 2 bases, and 12 bases lay between the germline ends. There are 15 residues in the CDR3. The DNA of the CDR3 is TGTGCCAGCAGCTCGGACGGGCATGGCAATCAGCCCCAGCATTTT. It translates to CASSSDGHGNQPQHF.

This clone was detected a few times. The chain links TRBV6-8 to TRBJ1-1, with D perhaps TRBD1 (5 bases). The CDR3 contains 16 residues. Trimming left V 2 bases short and J 0 bases short, with 13 bases between. Germline V gene sequence: CDR1 MNHGY, CDR2 SAAAGT. The CDR3 DNA reads TGTGCCAGCAGTTACAACCGACAGCAAATGAACACTGAAGCTTTCTTT. Protein product: CASSYNRQQMNTEAFF.

This clone has just a few counts. The chain combines TRBV6-8 with TRBJ1-1; 10 nucleotides agree with TRBD1. The J segment lost 4 bases and the V segment lost 10 bases, leaving 9 bases of the junction unmatched. This CDR3 contains 14 residues. Germline CDR1 is MNHGY and CDR2 is SAAAGT. The CDR3 bases are TGTGCCATCAGGGGGGGGACAGGGGTCACTGAAGCTTTCTTT. Protein product: CAIRGGTGVTEAFF.

V usage is TRBV6-7 and J usage is TRBJ1-1; 7 positions agree with TRBD1. TRBV6-7 is filed as an ORF, its function uncertain. The trim removed 5 bases at V and 6 bases at J, leaving 0 bases unmatched. The CDR3 sequence is 11 residues long. CDR3 residues: CASSQGAEAFF. For the CDR3, the DNA is TGTGCCAGCAGTCAGGGGGCTGAAGCTTTCTTT.

The chain recombines TRBV4-1 with TRBJ2-5; D gene unclear. Germline V lookup: CDR1 MGHRA, CDR2 YSYEKL. V lost 0 bases and J 4 bases, leaving 9 bases between the germline ends. The CDR3 covers 14 residues. CDR3 in amino acids: CASSQDRSGETQYF. The CDR3, as DNA: TGCGCCAGCAGCCAAGATCGAAGTGGAGAGACCCAGTACTTC.

The CDR3 reads CAWSGTAEAFF. In DNA form, the CDR3 reads TGTGCCTGGAGTGGGACAGCTGAAGCTTTCTTT. This rearrangement joins TRBV30 to TRBJ1-1, with D maybe TRBD1 (6 bases). Germline CDR1 is GTSNPN and CDR2 is SVGIG (reference sequence). V gave up 1 base and J gave up 6 bases, with 6 bases separating them. This CDR3 is built from 11 residues.

This clone was seen only a few times. The chain joins TRBV15 to TRBJ2-7, with TRBD2 matching over 10 bases. The trim removed 5 bases at V and 4 bases at J, leaving 8 bases unmatched. This CDR3 has 15 amino acids. Germline V CDR1 and CDR2: LNHNV, YYDKDF (reference sequence). The DNA for the CDR3 is TGTGCCACCAGCGGAGGACTAGCGGTTGGGTACGAGCAGTACTTC. Translating gives CATSGGLAVGYEQYF.

In its sample, this clone is hyperexpanded. The rearrangement links TRBV19 to TRBJ2-3; TRBD2 might be the D (7 bases). This CDR3 contains 14 residues. Germline CDR1 reads LNHDA; CDR2 reads SQIVND (reference sequence). Trimming cost V 3 bases and J 5 bases, with 12 bases left between them. The CDR3 region is CASSIPGGRDTQYF. Written as DNA, the CDR3 is TGTGCCAGTAGTATTCCGGGGGGCAGAGATACGCAGTATTTT.

The chain couples TRBV29-1 to TRBJ2-6; maybe TRBD1 (6 bases). The CDR3 sequence is 15 residues long. The ends were cut back, 3 bases at V and 2 bases at J, with 11 bases in the middle. Germline values: CDR1 SQVTM, CDR2 ANQGSEA. The CDR3 DNA reads as TGCAGCGTTGAGGGGTACAGGGCTGGGGCCAACGTCCTGACTTTC. It codes for CSVEGYRAGANVLTF.

This clone showed up just once. This chain joins TRBV28 and TRBJ2-3; D uncertain. Germline-derived CDR1 and CDR2 are MDHEN and SYDVKM. CDR3 length: 15 amino acids. V was pared by 3 bases and J by 2 bases, with 12 bases between. The CDR3 reads CASSFRTPTTDTQYF. The CDR3 DNA is TGTGCCAGCAGTTTCCGTACTCCTACCACAGATACGCAGTATTTT.

The chain recombines TRBV5-1 with TRBJ1-1, with a weak D call TRBD1 (6 bases). Germline lookup yields CDR1 SGHRS and CDR2 YFSETQ. CDR3 size: 14 residues. The V gene lost 6 bases and the J gene lost 5 bases, with 17 bases spanning the gap. CDR3 residues: CASTAGGGETEAFF. CDR3 nucleotides: TGCGCCAGCACCGCTGGGGGGGGCGAGACTGAAGCTTTCTTT.

The chain employs TRBV27 and TRBJ2-2, with 7 bases fitting TRBD2. The CDR3 is 16 residues long. V was pared by 1 base and J by 4 bases, with 6 bases of the junction left unmatched. The germline CDR1 and CDR2 sequences are MNHEY and SMNVEV (reference sequence). The CDR3 reads CASSLYAGVGTGELFF. Written as DNA, the CDR3 is TGTGCCAGCAGTTTATATGCGGGAGTCGGCACCGGGGAGCTGTTTTTT.

The chain recombines TRBV19 with TRBJ2-1; D gene ambiguous. Deletions cut 0 bases from V and 15 bases from J, with 12 bases between. Germline V CDR1 and CDR2: LNHDA, SQIVND (reference sequence). There are 12 residues in the CDR3. The CDR3 coding sequence is TGTGCCAGTAGTATAGATCGTAGGCAACGGTTCTTC. Translating it yields CASSIDRRQRFF.

This clone was recorded once. The J gene is TRBJ2-1, the V gene TRBV30; D might be TRBD2 (5 bases). The V gene's germline CDR1 is GTSNPN and CDR2 SVGIG (reference sequence). V shed 0 bases and J shed 4 bases, with 10 bases lying between them. The CDR3 spans 14 residues. This CDR3 reads CAWSVKAGYNEQFF. CDR3 sequence (DNA): TGTGCCTGGAGTGTAAAGGCGGGTTACAATGAGCAGTTCTTC.

This clone was found once. The J gene is TRBJ2-4, the V gene TRBV18; D not certain. This CDR3 is built from 16 residues. CDR1 KGHSH and CDR2 LQKENI come from the germline V gene. The V and J ends lost 3 bases and 0 bases respectively, with 12 bases between them. For the CDR3, the DNA is TGTGCCAGCTCACCCGATAGGGTTGGAGCCAAAAACATTCAGTACTTC. It codes for CASSPDRVGAKNIQYF.